The 27 T cell receptor beta chains reported below all come from one sample, sequenced in a study of blood T cells in healthy people across ages. A sample-barcoded 5' primer and a J-beta primer mix were used in a second PCR of about 7 to 12 cycles. TCRdb called the 5' RACE reads again in MiXCR, with one record for every CDR3 protein. Here the sample spans about 1.4 million distinct CDR3 sequences, roughly 60% being singletons. Sequencing input: blood. The receptors were sampled from a man younger than 35 in good health.

Remarks on this clonotype: The junction shows a germline mismatch at one end, possibly a read error. This chain joins TRBV4-1 and TRBJ1-5; maybe TRBD1 (6 bases). The CDR3 has 18 amino acids. In germline, CDR1 is MGHRA, CDR2 YSYEKL. CDR3 residues: CAGSQVTNRVADNQPQHF. CDR3 in DNA: TGCGCCGGCAGCCAAGTCACCAACAGGGTTGCGGACAATCAGCCCCAGCATTTT.

The genes are TRBV6-2 or TRBV6-3 and TRBJ2-7; 15 nucleotides align to TRBD2. The J call may be wrong; the DNA end is better matched by TRBJ2-5. CDR1 MNHEY and CDR2 SVGEGT come from the germline V gene. The CDR3 runs to 19 residues. This chain's CDR3 is CASRPFSGTSGGIGETQYF. The CDR3 bases are TGTGCCAGCAGACCATTCTCCGGGACTAGCGGGGGGATCGGTGAGACCCAGTACTTC.

This rearrangement joins TRBV29-1 to TRBJ2-1; D is perhaps TRBD1 (5 bases). The ends were cut back, 8 bases at V and 6 bases at J, with 11 bases in the middle. This CDR3 contains 11 residues. The germline CDR1 and CDR2 sequences are SQVTM and ANQGSEA. CDR3 nucleotide sequence: TGCAGCCTGGGGCAGGGCAATGAGCAGTTCTTC. Its protein product is CSLGQGNEQFF.

The CDR3 DNA reads as TGTGCCAGCAGTGAAGCGGAGAACAGACAAGAGACCCAGTACTTC. Amino acid sequence: CASSEAENRQETQYF. This sequence joins TRBV6-1 and TRBJ2-5; no clear D gene. The CDR3 runs to 15 residues. Germline-derived CDR1 and CDR2 are MNHNS and SASEGT. V was cut by 0 bases and J by 2 bases, with 10 bases left in between.

The V gene is TRBV20-1, the J gene TRBJ2-5; TRBD1 matches at 8 bases. Per the germline V gene, CDR1 is DFQATT and CDR2 is SNEGSKA (reference sequence). CDR3 length equals 14 residues. With 6 bases clipped from V and 5 bases from J, the junction kept 11 bases outside the gene matches. The CDR3 sequence is CSAETDRGYETQYF. In DNA, the CDR3 is TGCAGTGCCGAAACCGACAGGGGTTATGAGACCCAGTACTTC.

The genes are TRBV3-1 and TRBJ1-2; D is uncertain. The V and J ends lost 0 bases and 5 bases respectively, with 10 bases between them. Germline CDR1 and CDR2: LGHDT and YNNKEL (reference sequence). This CDR3 is built from 14 residues. The CDR3 spells CASSQDGSLYGYTF. The CDR3 coding sequence is TGTGCCAGCAGCCAAGACGGTTCTCTTTATGGCTACACCTTC.

The chain couples TRBV20-1 to TRBJ1-2; D is possibly TRBD1 (6 bases). This CDR3 spans 16 amino acids. From germline, CDR1 is DFQATT and CDR2 SNEGSKA (reference sequence). V was shortened by 3 bases and J by 2 bases, with 19 bases between the two germline ends. CDR3 coding DNA: TGCAGTGCTAGTGGGGGCCGCAACATGGGAAACTATGGCTACACCTTC. Encoded protein: CSASGGRNMGNYGYTF.

The table lists this clonotype with a few counts. The rearrangement uses TRBV12-3 or TRBV12-4 and TRBJ2-1; D gene unclear. This CDR3 comprises 13 residues. Trimming removed 2 bases from V and 2 bases from J, with 4 bases in between. The CDR3 nucleotides read TGTGCCAGCAGTTTAAGACCCTACAATGAGCAGTTCTTC. Translating it yields CASSLRPYNEQFF.

The chain combines TRBV20-1 with TRBJ2-6; TRBD2 is a possible D gene (5 bases). The germline gives CDR1 DFQATT, CDR2 SNEGSKA (reference sequence). V shed 2 bases and J shed 0 bases, with 14 bases lying between them. This CDR3 has 17 amino acids. The CDR3 DNA follows: TGCAGTGCTAGACTGATCGGGAAGTACTCTGGGGCCAACGTCCTGACTTTC. Residues: CSARLIGKYSGANVLTF.

The chain uses TRBV14 and TRBJ2-2; D is uncertain. V shed 0 bases and J shed 1 base, with 9 bases lying between them. Germline CDR1 SGHDN, CDR2 FVKESK. The CDR3 length is 16 residues. The DNA of the CDR3 is TGTGCCAGCAGCCAAGATTGGCAGATGAACACCGGGGAGCTGTTTTTT. Encoded protein: CASSQDWQMNTGELFF.

This clonotype occurred a few times. The chain links TRBV12-3 or TRBV12-4 to TRBJ1-2, with 7 bases aligning to TRBD1. The CDR3 loop spans 15 amino acids. With 2 bases clipped from V and 3 bases from J, the junction kept 6 bases outside the gene matches. This CDR3 is CASSLMGQGDYGYTF. CDR3 coding DNA: TGTGCCAGCAGTTTAATGGGGCAGGGGGACTATGGCTACACCTTC.

This clonotype turned up a few times. The V and J genes are TRBV14 and TRBJ2-7, with D tentatively TRBD1 (5 bases). The V and J ends lost 0 bases and 7 bases respectively, with 19 bases between them. Germline lookup yields CDR1 SGHDN and CDR2 FVKESK. There are 16 residues in the CDR3. This CDR3 is CASSQDRGHVGSEQYF. CDR3 nucleotides: TGTGCCAGCAGCCAAGATCGAGGACACGTTGGGTCAGAGCAGTACTTC.

This clonotype was seen a handful of times. The chain recombines TRBV28 with TRBJ2-4, with TRBD1 as a possible D gene (6 bases). The end of the DNA is better explained by TRBJ2-7, so the J call may be wrong. This CDR3 contains 12 residues. Germline V gene lookup returns CDR1 MDHEN and CDR2 SYDVKM. CDR3 region: CASSSGQIEQYF. The CDR3 DNA reads as TGTGCCAGCAGCTCAGGACAGATCGAGCAGTACTTC.

Remarks on this clonotype: This may be a read error, as it is one base from a much larger clone. V is TRBV6-5 and J is TRBJ2-7, with 8 bases aligning to TRBD1. Looked up from germline, CDR1 is MNHEY and CDR2 is SVGAGI. After removal of 8 bases from V and 2 bases from J, the junction contained 2 bases not matched to a gene. The CDR3 has 12 amino acids. For the CDR3, the DNA is TGTGCCAGCTGGACAGGGACCTACGAGCAGTACTTC. Residues: CASWTGTYEQYF.

This chain uses TRBV30 with TRBJ1-1; 7 bases are shared with TRBD1. Germline V gene lookup returns CDR1 GTSNPN and CDR2 SVGIG (reference sequence). The CDR3 spans 13 residues. The ends lost 3 bases at V and 5 bases at J; junction bases unmatched: 6. The CDR3: CAWSQQGYTEAFF. The DNA for the CDR3 is TGTGCCTGGAGCCAACAGGGGTATACTGAAGCTTTCTTT.

The chain recombines TRBV4-1 with TRBJ2-5; TRBD2 agrees at 10 bases. The ends lost 4 bases at V and 6 bases at J; junction bases unmatched: 8. CDR3 length: 15 residues. Germline CDR1 MGHRA, CDR2 YSYEKL. CDR3 sequence reads: CASSLPTSGVKTQYF. The CDR3 coding sequence is TGCGCCAGCAGCCTTCCAACTAGCGGGGTAAAGACCCAGTACTTC.

The chain combines TRBV13 with TRBJ2-7; TRBD2 is a possible D gene (6 bases). CDR1 PRHDT and CDR2 FYEKMQ come from the germline V gene (reference sequence). V lost 8 bases and J 4 bases, leaving 21 bases between the germline ends. The CDR3 covers 15 residues. In DNA, the CDR3 is TGTGCCAGCGTAGGGGTCCGGGAGAACGGGTACGAGCAGTACTTC. Amino acid sequence: CASVGVRENGYEQYF.

The rearrangement links TRBV12-3 or TRBV12-4 to TRBJ1-1; no clear D gene. Trimming removed 2 bases at V and 5 bases at J, with 9 bases between. The CDR3 loop spans 13 amino acids. In DNA form, the CDR3 reads TGTGCCAGCAGTTTACCTCCAAAGACTGAAGCTTTCTTT. This codes for CASSLPPKTEAFF.

This chain connects TRBV5-1 to TRBJ2-7; D not resolved. CDR3 length equals 15 residues. Trimming took off 0 bases at V and 2 bases at J, with 12 bases between the two ends. Germline lookup yields CDR1 SGHRS and CDR2 YFSETQ. The CDR3 reads CASSLEVGTAYEQYF. The CDR3 nucleotides are TGCGCCAGCAGCTTGGAGGTGGGTACAGCCTACGAGCAGTACTTC.

The chain employs TRBV5-1 and TRBJ1-2; 7 nucleotides line up with TRBD1. Per the germline V gene, CDR1 is SGHRS and CDR2 is YFSETQ. The CDR3 runs to 16 residues. V lost 4 bases to trimming and J lost 11 bases; unmatched junction nucleotides: 20. CDR3 loop: CASSQDRAVAGGLYTF. In nucleotides, the CDR3 is TGCGCCAGCAGCCAAGACAGGGCCGTCGCGGGGGGTCTTTACACCTTC.

The V call is TRBV6-4, the J call TRBJ1-2; D not resolved. The CDR3 runs 14 residues. CDR1 is MRHNA and CDR2 is SNTAGT in the germline V gene. Between the trimmed V and J ends, which lost 3 bases and 7 bases, there was a span of 15 bases. CDR3 region: CASSDSAVGSGYTF. The CDR3, as DNA: TGTGCCAGCAGTGATAGCGCGGTTGGGAGTGGCTACACCTTC.

The chain is built from TRBV6-6 and TRBJ2-1; 7 bases align to TRBD1. CDR3 size: 11 residues. J was trimmed by 15 bases and V by 5 bases; bases with no gene match: 7. CDR1 and CDR2 (germline): MNHNY, SVGAGI (reference sequence). DNA of the CDR3: TGTGCCAGCAGTCCCCGGGACAGAGCGTTCTTC. Translation gives CASSPRDRAFF.

The gene calls are TRBV7-8 and TRBJ2-1; no clear D gene. V lost 0 bases, J lost 3 bases, and 12 bases lay in between. The CDR3 has 16 residues. Germline loops: CDR1 SGHVS, CDR2 FQNEAQ. CDR3 sequence (DNA): TGTGCCAGCAGCTTAGCCGCCCAGTCGAACTACAATGAGCAGTTCTTC. The encoded protein is CASSLAAQSNYNEQFF.

In this sample, this clonotype turned up once. The rearrangement links TRBV14 to TRBJ2-1; 8 nucleotides match TRBD1. The DNA end is a closer match to TRBJ2-7, so the J assignment may be wrong. Germline-derived CDR1 and CDR2 are SGHDN and FVKESK. The CDR3 is 16 amino acids. This chain's CDR3 is CASSRLQGGAYNEQYF. CDR3 DNA sequence: TGTGCCAGCAGCCGACTACAGGGGGGCGCCTACAATGAGCAGTACTTC.

The chain uses TRBV6-5 and TRBJ1-2; TRBD1 might be the D (6 bases). Looked up from germline, CDR1 is MNHEY and CDR2 is SVGAGI. CDR3 length: 16 residues. V lost 0 bases to trimming and J lost 1 base, with 12 bases between them. The CDR3 sequence: CASSYSGGPYNYGYTF. DNA for the CDR3: TGTGCCAGCAGTTACTCAGGGGGGCCCTATAACTATGGCTACACCTTC.

The chain employs TRBV12-3 or TRBV12-4 and TRBJ2-6; TRBD1 is a possible D gene (5 bases). V lost 5 bases, J lost 0 bases, and 11 bases lay in between. CDR3 length equals 16 residues. CDR3 amino acids: CASSLQVFSGANVLTF. CDR3 nucleotides: TGTGCCAGCAGTCTACAGGTGTTCTCTGGGGCCAACGTCCTGACTTTC.

The sample holds a few counts of this clonotype. The chain uses TRBV25-1 and TRBJ2-3, with 9 bases lining up with TRBD2. Germline-derived CDR1 and CDR2 are MGHDK and SYGVNS. The CDR3 sequence is 16 residues long. Trimming took 2 bases from V and 6 from J; bases not matched to a gene: 9. Here the CDR3 reads CASSEHAGGLTDTQYF. The CDR3 bases are TGTGCCAGCAGTGAACATGCGGGGGGGTTGACGGATACGCAGTATTTT.